This T cell receptor beta chain is from a study of OX40 agonist ivuxolimab in advanced cancers. About the study: Patients assigned to dose escalation were diagnosed with hepatocellular carcinoma, melanoma, renal cell or head and neck cancer. Study-wide points: Determination of antigen specificity was not performed for the expanded peripheral T cells. At 0.1 to 3.0 mg/kg and by week 6, clonal expansion occurred in CD4+ and CD8+ blood T cells.

Blood got drawn at baseline, again on cycle 4 day 1, and then on cycle 7 day 1. This clone was observed a few times. The antigen is undetermined. The CDR3 consists of 15 residues. The germline V gene has CDR1 SNHLY and CDR2 FYNNEI. V lost 8 bases to trimming and J lost 7 bases; unmatched junction nucleotides: 9. The method was immunoSEQ multiplex PCR; TCRdb's version includes in-frame clones alone and lacks a portion of them. The table records about 98,000 clones, around 92% of them present only once. The receptor's source is an adult with an advanced solid tumor such as melanoma, head and neck, liver or kidney cancer. The source was CD4+ or CD8+ T cells sorted from blood, collected in a trial of the OX40 agonist ivuxolimab. The chain has TRBV2 and TRBJ1-5; 12 nucleotides line up with TRBD1. The CDR3, as DNA: TGTGCCAGCGGGGGACAGGGGGCGCGGGGCCAGCCCCAGCATTTT. Translation gives CASGGQGARGQPQHF.